Following are 10 T cell receptor beta chains from one sample sequenced in a study of blood T cell repertoires in COVID-19. Sequencing was performed with immunoSEQ multiplex PCR; in TCRdb, only in-frame clones are kept and a portion is missing. The table records roughly 100,000 clones, 86% of them present only once. The sample taken for sequencing was peripheral blood. The receptor set was obtained from a human donor in a cohort sampled during active COVID-19.

The genes are TRBV7-8 and TRBJ2-5; TRBD2 agrees at 9 bases. The CDR3 totals 16 residues. The V gene's germline CDR1 is SGHVS and CDR2 FQNEAQ. V trimming: 1 base; J trimming: 4 bases; junction bases outside the gene matches: 7. The DNA for the CDR3 is TGTGCCAGCAGCTTAGGCAGCGGGGGGAGTTTAGAGACCCAGTACTTC. It codes for CASSLGSGGSLETQYF. The full variable domain, rest sourced from reference TRBV7-8 and TRBJ2-5, is GAGVSQSPRYKVAKRGQDVALRCDPISGHVSLFWYQQALGQGPEFLTYFQNEAQLDKSGLPSDRFFAERPEGSVSTLKIQRTQQEDSAVYLCASSLGSGGSLETQYFGPGTRLLVL.

This chain joins TRBV7-2 and TRBJ2-1; 12 nucleotides match TRBD2. CDR3 size: 15 residues. Germline CDR1 SGHTA, CDR2 FQGNSA. The V segment lost 6 bases and the J segment 9 bases; nucleotides outside the gene matches: 9. For the CDR3, the DNA is TGTGCCAGCAGTCAAACTAGCGGGAGGACCGGTGAGCAGTTCTTC. This codes for CASSQTSGRTGEQFF. Together with reference TRBV7-2 and TRBJ2-1, the CDR3 gives the full variable domain: GAGVSQSPSNKVTEKGKDVELRCDPISGHTALYWYRQSLGQGLEFLIYFQGNSAPDKSGLPSDRFSAERTGGSVSTLTIQRTQQEDSAVYLCASSQTSGRTGEQFFGPGTRLTVL.

V and J are TRBV12-5 and TRBJ2-7; D unclear. From germline, CDR1 is LGHNT and CDR2 FRNRAP. The CDR3 covers 8 residues. The CDR3 nucleotides are TGTGCCACGGACGAGCAGTACTTC. Its translation is CATDEQYF.

The chain recombines TRBV6-2 or TRBV6-3 with TRBJ2-7; 8 bases align to TRBD1. V gave up 5 bases and J gave up 3 bases; unmatched junction bases: 3. The CDR3 contains 13 residues. Germline CDR1 is MNHEY and CDR2 is SVGEGT. CDR3 in DNA: TGTGCCAGCAGTGAGGACAGGGACTACGAGCAGTACTTC. Translating it yields CASSEDRDYEQYF.

The CDR3 reads CASSPNIDRHLGETQYF. The CDR3 region has the DNA TGTGCCAGCAGTCCTAACATCGACAGGCACCTAGGGGAGACCCAGTACTTC. This rearrangement joins TRBV27 to TRBJ2-5; D might be TRBD1 (6 bases). The germline V and J ends were trimmed by 5 bases and 5 bases, with 24 bases remaining between them. The CDR3 loop spans 17 amino acids. Germline V gene data show CDR1 as MNHEY and CDR2 as SMNVEV (reference sequence).

The chain carries TRBV5-6 and TRBJ2-3; TRBD2 might be the D (6 bases). Germline lookup yields CDR1 SGHDT and CDR2 YYEEEE. The CDR3 has 16 amino acids. The V and J ends lost 3 bases and 1 base respectively, with 15 bases between them. Here the CDR3 reads CASSSGRGWGTDTQYF. The CDR3 bases are TGTGCCAGCAGCTCCGGGAGAGGGTGGGGCACAGATACGCAGTATTTT.

The chain employs TRBV30 and TRBJ1-5, with D hard to call. Germline values: CDR1 GTSNPN, CDR2 SVGIG (reference sequence). The CDR3 spans 13 residues. Trimming stripped 0 bases from V and 4 bases from J, with 7 bases between. The CDR3, as DNA: TGTGCCTGGAGTGTGGGCACTAATCAGCCCCAGCATTTT. It codes for CAWSVGTNQPQHF.

V gene TRBV30 combines with J gene TRBJ2-7, with D possibly being TRBD2 (6 bases). CDR1 and CDR2 from the germline V gene are GTSNPN and SVGIG (reference sequence). The CDR3 sequence is 11 residues long. V shed 0 bases and J shed 6 bases, with 6 bases lying between them. CDR3 nucleotide sequence: TGTGCCTGGAGTGTGGGGGGCGAGCAGTACTTC. Residues: CAWSVGGEQYF.

The CDR3: CASSKWGTGEEEQYF. The CDR3 DNA follows: TGTGCCAGCAGCAAATGGGGGACAGGGGAAGAGGAGCAGTACTTC. The chain joins TRBV21-1 to TRBJ2-7; the DNA was not used to check the table's D call, TRBD1. TRBV21-1 is deemed a pseudogene. The CDR3 is 15 amino acids.

The chain has TRBV7-2 and TRBJ1-2; 8 bases fit TRBD1. Germline CDR1 SGHTA, CDR2 FQGNSA. J lost 4 bases, V lost 4 bases, and 5 bases had no gene match. This CDR3 has 14 amino acids. For the CDR3, the DNA is TGTGCCAGCAGCTCCGGACAGGGAAGCTATGGCTACACCTTC. Its protein product is CASSSGQGSYGYTF.